The TCR beta chain under discussion was sequenced for a study of blood T cells in healthy people across ages. Combining a sample-barcoded 5' primer with a J-beta primer mix, a second PCR ran for roughly 6 to 12 cycles. Every sample gave at least 2.5 million paired-end reads containing CDR3. TCRdb re-called the 5' RACE reads with MiXCR, one entry per CDR3 protein. The table shows around 650,000 distinct CDR3 sequences, with 40% to 45% occurring only once. Findings and caveats of the study: Comparison with aged donors showed that long-lived donors had more naive CD4+ cells and higher diversity.

Per-sample yields of isolated PBMCs were at least 7 million. With V trimmed by 0 bases and J by 2 bases, 9 bases remained unmatched. Germline lookup yields CDR1 LGHDT and CDR2 YNNKEL (reference sequence). CDR3 length: 18 residues. A few counts support this clonotype. Its specificity is not known. The chain has TRBV3-1 and TRBJ2-4; the match to TRBD1 covers 8 bases. The specimen sequenced was blood. The receptor comes from a man older than 75 in good health. The CDR3, as DNA: TGTGCCAGCAGCCAAGAGGCGGACAGGGTTTTGTCCAAAAACATTCAGTACTTC. This encodes CASSQEADRVLSKNIQYF.